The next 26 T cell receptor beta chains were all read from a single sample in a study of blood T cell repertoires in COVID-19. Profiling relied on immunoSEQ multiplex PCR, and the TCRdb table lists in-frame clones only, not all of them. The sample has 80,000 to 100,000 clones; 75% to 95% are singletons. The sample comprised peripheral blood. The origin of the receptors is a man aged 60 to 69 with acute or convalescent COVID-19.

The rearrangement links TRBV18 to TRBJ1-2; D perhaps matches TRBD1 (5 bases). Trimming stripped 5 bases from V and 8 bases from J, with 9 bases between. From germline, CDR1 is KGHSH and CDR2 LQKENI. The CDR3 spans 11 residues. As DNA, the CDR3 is TGTGCCAGCTCAGATGACAGAGGCTACACCTTC. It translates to CASSDDRGYTF.

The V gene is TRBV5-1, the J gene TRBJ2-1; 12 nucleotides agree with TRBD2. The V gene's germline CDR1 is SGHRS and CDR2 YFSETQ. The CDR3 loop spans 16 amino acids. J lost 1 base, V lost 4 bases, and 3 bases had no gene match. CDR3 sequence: CASSPGTSGSYNEQFF. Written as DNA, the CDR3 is TGCGCCAGCAGCCCTGGGACTAGCGGGTCCTACAATGAGCAGTTCTTC. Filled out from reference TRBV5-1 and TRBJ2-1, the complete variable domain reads KAGVTQTPRYLIKTRGQQVTLSCSPISGHRSVSWYQQTPGQGLQFLFEYFSETQRNKGNFPGRFSGRQFSNSRSEMNVSTLELGDSALYLCASSPGTSGSYNEQFFGPGTRLTVL.

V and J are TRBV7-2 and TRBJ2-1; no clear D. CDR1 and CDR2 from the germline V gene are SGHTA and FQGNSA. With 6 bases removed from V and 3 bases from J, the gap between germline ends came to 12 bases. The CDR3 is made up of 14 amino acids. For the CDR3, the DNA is TGTGCCAGCAGGGGTGGAGAGGTCTACAATGAGCAGTTCTTC. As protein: CASRGGEVYNEQFF.

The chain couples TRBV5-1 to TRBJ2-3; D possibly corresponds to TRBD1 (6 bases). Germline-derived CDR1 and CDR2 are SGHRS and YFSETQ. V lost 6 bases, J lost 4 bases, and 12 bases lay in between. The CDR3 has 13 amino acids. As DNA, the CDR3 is TGCGCCAGCAACCCAGGGGCGGCAGATACGCAGTATTTT. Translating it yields CASNPGAADTQYF.

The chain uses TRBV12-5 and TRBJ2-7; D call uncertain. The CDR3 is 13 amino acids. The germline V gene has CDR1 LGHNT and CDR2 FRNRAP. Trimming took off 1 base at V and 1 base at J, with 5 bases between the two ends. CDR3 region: CASGLAPSYEQYF. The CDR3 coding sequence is TGTGCTAGTGGTTTGGCCCCTTCCTACGAGCAGTACTTC.

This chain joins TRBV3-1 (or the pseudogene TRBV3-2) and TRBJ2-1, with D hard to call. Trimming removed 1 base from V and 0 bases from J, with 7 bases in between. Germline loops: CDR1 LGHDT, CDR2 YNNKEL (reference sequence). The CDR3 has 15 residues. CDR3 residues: CASSQGTSSYNEQFF. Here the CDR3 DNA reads TGTGCCAGCAGCCAAGGAACGAGCTCCTACAATGAGCAGTTCTTC.

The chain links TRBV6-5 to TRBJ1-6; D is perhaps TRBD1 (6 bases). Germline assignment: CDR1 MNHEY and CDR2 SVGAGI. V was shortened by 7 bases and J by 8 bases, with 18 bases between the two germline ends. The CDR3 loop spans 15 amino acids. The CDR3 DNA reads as TGTGCCAGCACCCTCGGGGGGGGGCGAGATTCACCCCTCCACTTT. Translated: CASTLGGGRDSPLHF.

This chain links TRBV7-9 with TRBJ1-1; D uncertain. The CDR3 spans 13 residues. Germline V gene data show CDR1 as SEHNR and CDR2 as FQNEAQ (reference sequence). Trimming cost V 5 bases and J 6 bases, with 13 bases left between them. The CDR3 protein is CASSRDGFAEAFF. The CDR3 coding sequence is TGTGCCAGCAGCAGAGACGGGTTCGCTGAAGCTTTCTTT.

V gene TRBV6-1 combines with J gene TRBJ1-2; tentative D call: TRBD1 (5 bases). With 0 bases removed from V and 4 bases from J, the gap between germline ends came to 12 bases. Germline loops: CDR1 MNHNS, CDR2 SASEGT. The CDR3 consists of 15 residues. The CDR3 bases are TGTGCCAGCAGTGAAGCTCGGGGGGTAGGCTATGGCTACACCTTC. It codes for CASSEARGVGYGYTF.

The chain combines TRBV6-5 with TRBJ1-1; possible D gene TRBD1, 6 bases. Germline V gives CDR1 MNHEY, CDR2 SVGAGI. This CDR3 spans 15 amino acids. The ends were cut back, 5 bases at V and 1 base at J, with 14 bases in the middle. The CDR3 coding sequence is TGTGCCAGCAGTCGAGGACAGTACTCGAACACTGAAGCTTTCTTT. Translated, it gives CASSRGQYSNTEAFF.

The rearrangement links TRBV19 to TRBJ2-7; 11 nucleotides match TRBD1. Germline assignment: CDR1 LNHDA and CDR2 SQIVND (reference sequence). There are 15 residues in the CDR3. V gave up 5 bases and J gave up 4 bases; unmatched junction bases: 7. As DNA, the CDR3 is TGTGCCAGTAGTCCAGGAGGGACAGGGGGGTACGAGCAGTACTTC. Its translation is CASSPGGTGGYEQYF.

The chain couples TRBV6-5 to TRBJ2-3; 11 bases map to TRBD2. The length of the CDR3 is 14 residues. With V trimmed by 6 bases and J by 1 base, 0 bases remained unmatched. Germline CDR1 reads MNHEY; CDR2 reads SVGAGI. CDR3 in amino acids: CASRTSGGTDTQYF. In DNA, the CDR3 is TGTGCCAGCAGGACTAGCGGGGGCACAGATACGCAGTATTTT.

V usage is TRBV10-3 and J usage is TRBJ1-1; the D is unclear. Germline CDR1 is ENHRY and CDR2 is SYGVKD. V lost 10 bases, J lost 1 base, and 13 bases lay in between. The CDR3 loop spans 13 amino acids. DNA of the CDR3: TGTGCCAACTCGGACGGGAGGAACACTGAAGCTTTCTTT. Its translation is CANSDGRNTEAFF.

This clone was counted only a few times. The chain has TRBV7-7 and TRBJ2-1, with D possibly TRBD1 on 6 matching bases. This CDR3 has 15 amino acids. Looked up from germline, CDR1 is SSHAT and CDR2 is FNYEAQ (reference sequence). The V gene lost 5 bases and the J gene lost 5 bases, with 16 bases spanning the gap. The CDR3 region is CASSPGHRTNNEQFF. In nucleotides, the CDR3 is TGTGCCAGCAGCCCGGGACATAGAACGAACAATGAGCAGTTCTTC.

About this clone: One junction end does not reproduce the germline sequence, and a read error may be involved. The CDR3 reads CASSHSLRVNEAFF. The CDR3, as DNA: TGTGCCAGCAGTCACTCTTTGAGGGTGAATGAAGCTTTCTTT. This chain joins TRBV6-5 and TRBJ1-1; no clear D. Germline V lookup: CDR1 MNHEY, CDR2 SVGAGI. CDR3 length equals 14 residues.

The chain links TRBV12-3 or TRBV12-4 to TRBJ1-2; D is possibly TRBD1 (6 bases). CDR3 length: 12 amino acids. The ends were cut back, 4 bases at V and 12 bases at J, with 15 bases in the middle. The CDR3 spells CASSSSDRYHTF. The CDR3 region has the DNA TGTGCCAGCAGTTCATCGGACAGATACCACACCTTC.

The CDR3 DNA follows: TGCGCCAGCACTACCGAGCCTCACTACGAGCAGTACGTC. Its translation: CASTTEPHYEQYV. The chain recombines TRBV10-2 with TRBJ2-7; no definite D call. Trimming left V 7 bases short and J 3 bases short, with 13 bases between. The CDR3 contains 13 residues. Looked up from germline, CDR1 is WSHSY and CDR2 is SAAADI.

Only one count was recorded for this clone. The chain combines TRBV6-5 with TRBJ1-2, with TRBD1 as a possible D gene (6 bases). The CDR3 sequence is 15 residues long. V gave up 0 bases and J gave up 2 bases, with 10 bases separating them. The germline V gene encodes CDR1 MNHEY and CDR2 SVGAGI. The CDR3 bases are TGTGCCAGCAGTTACTCAGCCAGGGGAAACTATGGCTACACCTTC. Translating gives CASSYSARGNYGYTF.

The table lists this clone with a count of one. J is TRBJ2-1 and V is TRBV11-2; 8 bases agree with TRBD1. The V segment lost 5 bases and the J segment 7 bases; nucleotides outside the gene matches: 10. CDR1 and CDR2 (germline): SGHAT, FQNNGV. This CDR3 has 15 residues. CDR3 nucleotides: TGTGCCAGCAGCCCACCCCGACAGGGGTGGAATGAGCAGTTCTTC. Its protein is CASSPPRQGWNEQFF.

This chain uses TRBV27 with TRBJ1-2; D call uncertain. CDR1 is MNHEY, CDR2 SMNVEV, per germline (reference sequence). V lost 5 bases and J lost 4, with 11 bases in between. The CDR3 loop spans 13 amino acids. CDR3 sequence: CASSNRVSYGYTF. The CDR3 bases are TGTGCCAGCAGTAACAGAGTCTCCTATGGCTACACCTTC.

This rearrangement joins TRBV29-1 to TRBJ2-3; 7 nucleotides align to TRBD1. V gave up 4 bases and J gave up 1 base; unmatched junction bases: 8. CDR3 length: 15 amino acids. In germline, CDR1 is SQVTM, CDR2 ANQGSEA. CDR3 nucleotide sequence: TGCAGCGTTGCAACCGGGACAGACGGCACAGATACGCAGTATTTT. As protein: CSVATGTDGTDTQYF.

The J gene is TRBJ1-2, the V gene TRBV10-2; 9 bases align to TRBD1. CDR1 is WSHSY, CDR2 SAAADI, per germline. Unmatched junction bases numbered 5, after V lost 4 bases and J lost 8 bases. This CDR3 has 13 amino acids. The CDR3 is CASSAGQGTGYTF. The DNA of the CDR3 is TGCGCCAGCAGTGCTGGACAGGGGACCGGCTACACCTTC.

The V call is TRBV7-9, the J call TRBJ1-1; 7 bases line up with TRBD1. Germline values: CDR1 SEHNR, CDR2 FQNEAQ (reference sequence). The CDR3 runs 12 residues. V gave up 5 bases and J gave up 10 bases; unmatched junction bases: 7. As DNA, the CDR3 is TGTGCCAGCAGCCCCGACAGGGCAAGAGCTTTCTTT. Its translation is CASSPDRARAFF.

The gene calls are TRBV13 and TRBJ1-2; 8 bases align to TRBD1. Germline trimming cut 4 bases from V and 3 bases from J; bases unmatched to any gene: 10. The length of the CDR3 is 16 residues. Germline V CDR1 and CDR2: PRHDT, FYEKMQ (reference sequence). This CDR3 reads CASSSRDGQGHYGYTF. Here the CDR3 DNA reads TGTGCCAGCAGCTCAAGGGATGGACAGGGCCACTATGGCTACACCTTC.

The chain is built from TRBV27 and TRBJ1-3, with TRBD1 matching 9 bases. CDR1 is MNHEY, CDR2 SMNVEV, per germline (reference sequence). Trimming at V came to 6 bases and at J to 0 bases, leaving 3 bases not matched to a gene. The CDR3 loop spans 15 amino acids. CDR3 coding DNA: TGTGCCAGCAGAGGACAGGGGCACTCTGGAAACACCATATATTTT. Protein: CASRGQGHSGNTIYF.

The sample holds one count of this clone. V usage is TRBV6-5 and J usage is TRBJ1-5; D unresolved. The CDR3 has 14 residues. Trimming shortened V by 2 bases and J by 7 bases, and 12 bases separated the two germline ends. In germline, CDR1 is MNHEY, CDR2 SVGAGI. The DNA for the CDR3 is TGTGCCAGCAGTTACCGTGGGTCGGGACAGCCCCAGCATTTT. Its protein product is CASSYRGSGQPQHF.